This is a list of T cell receptor beta chains from one sample in a study of vaccination and CD4 T cells after COVID-19. TCRdb ran MiXCR on the PCR reads and lists one entry per CDR3 protein. The data hold 15,000 to 20,000 distinct CDR3 sequences, with just over 60% observed a single time. Sequenced material: CD4+ T cells from blood, taken after SARS-CoV-2 vaccination. These receptors originate from a human donor who had recovered from COVID-19. Each CDR3 is given without its conserved first and last residue. The D gene is left open where the match is weak.

CDR3 protein,V gene,D gene
ATSPRAGGRNEQF,TRBV24-1,TRBD2
ASSLNVGSPLH,TRBV6-1,NA
ASSSNQGFEQY,TRBV7-2,NA
ASSFTGTGDNQPQH,TRBV5-8,TRBD1
AISDDGRDQPQH,TRBV10-3,NA
ASSQAGTSNTEAF,TRBV7-3,NA
SATPSGGTDTQY,TRBV20-1,TRBD2
AGNRGLQETQY,TRBV2,NA
SAMDGRPTGELF,TRBV20-1,NA
ASSYLAGGGYNEQF,TRBV6-2/TRBV6-3,TRBD2
ASSVTGTGVREQY,TRBV7-8,TRBD1
SATSGGNEKLF,TRBV20-1,TRBD1
AISESAGVETQY,TRBV10-3,TRBD2
ASSFADRVAKNIQY,TRBV7-8,TRBD1
ASSDSGRASEQY,TRBV7-2,TRBD2
ATSRLGGATNEKLF,TRBV15,NA
ASTHLFSAF,TRBV6-1,NA
SASPGTVSTYEQY,TRBV20-1,TRBD1
ASSKGRLASNKNIQY,TRBV21-1,NA
ASRIQGGLSSYNEQF,TRBV28,NA
ASSYSPGKREF,TRBV7-6,NA
ASSQGQGGNTIY,TRBV6-1,TRBD1
ASSEGYSTDTQY,TRBV2,NA
SARGPTYEQY,TRBV20-1,NA
SARADGSGNTIY,TRBV20-1,NA
SARTDRGTQETQY,TRBV20-1,TRBD1
ASSLALKPNEQF,TRBV12-3/TRBV12-4,NA
ASSPISGGNQPQH,TRBV5-5,NA
ASSPQYSGELF,TRBV7-3,NA
ASSLGTASSSYGQY,TRBV28,TRBD1
ATSDGTSGRSYNEQF,TRBV24-1,TRBD2
ATSRDQQGRQPQH,TRBV15,NA
SASTTRETQY,TRBV20-1,NA
ASSQAGQNYGYT,TRBV4-2,NA
SARDPRGNTEAF,TRBV20-1,NA
ASSGSQLGETQY,TRBV7-2,NA
ASSSSGHTLSQETQY,TRBV5-4,NA
ASSFDRGDTQY,TRBV27,TRBD1
RGQARDSYEQY,TRBV20-1,TRBD1
ASSLAGLAGYNEQF,TRBV7-8,TRBD2
ASSSPGTEAF,TRBV6-5,NA
ASRRASGNEQF,TRBV7-2,NA
SARDPQAGYEQY,TRBV20-1,NA
SARRGGSENTEAF,TRBV20-1,NA
ASSSPGLAFEQF,TRBV28,TRBD2
SAPAGLLEERLSYNEQF,TRBV20-1,NA
ASSLAGAREAF,TRBV11-2,NA
ASRRGEGDEQY,TRBV6-1,NA
ASSRADTQY,TRBV6-2/TRBV6-3,NA
ASSLLGRDNEQF,TRBV27,NA
ASSVEGQRAAYNEQF,TRBV2,NA
ASRTGGEGYEQY,TRBV6-2/TRBV6-3,TRBD1
ASSLLGNSPLH,TRBV7-9,NA
ATSDFRGSNTGELF,TRBV24-1,NA